These 16 T cell receptor beta chains were sequenced from one sample in a study of T cells in Graves' hyperthyroidism and ophthalmopathy. The source material, RNA transcripts, was used to amplify TCR beta CDR3 regions. During a first-round RT-PCR of the TCR CDR3, the HTBI primer set was used. TCRdb independently ran MiXCR on the multiplex PCR reads; one entry per CDR3 protein. The sample has nearly 600,000 distinct CDR3 sequences, over 12% seen once; the top ten hold 6.5% to 9%. Specimen: blood. The receptors here all came from a woman aged 18-29 years with Graves' ophthalmopathy.

The sample holds many counts of this clonotype. The V and J genes are TRBV5-1 and TRBJ1-6; 7 nucleotides agree with TRBD1. The CDR3 totals 16 residues. Germline lookup yields CDR1 SGHRS and CDR2 YFSETQ. Germline trimming cut 2 bases from V and 5 bases from J; bases unmatched to any gene: 7. CDR3 region: CASSLRQGKDNSPLHF. CDR3 coding DNA: TGCGCCAGCAGCTTACGACAGGGAAAAGATAATTCACCCCTCCACTTT. Full variable domain (outside the CDR3, taken from reference TRBV5-1 and TRBJ1-6): KAGVTQTPRYLIKTRGQQVTLSCSPISGHRSVSWYQQTPGQGLQFLFEYFSETQRNKGNFPGRFSGRQFSNSRSEMNVSTLELGDSALYLCASSLRQGKDNSPLHFGNGTRLTVT.

This sequence joins TRBV24-1 and TRBJ2-2; tentative D call: TRBD2 (6 bases). CDR3 length equals 17 residues. V was clipped by 3 bases and J by 6 bases, with 19 bases between them. Germline values: CDR1 KGHDR, CDR2 SFDVKD. The CDR3 sequence is CATSDPPWGEASGELFF. For the CDR3, the DNA is TGTGCCACCAGTGATCCTCCTTGGGGGGAGGCGTCCGGGGAGCTGTTTTTT.

The chain carries TRBV6-2 or TRBV6-3 and TRBJ1-1; possibly TRBD1 for D (5 bases). CDR1 MNHEY and CDR2 SVGEGT come from the germline V gene. Trimming took off 2 bases at V and 13 bases at J, with 23 bases between the two ends. The CDR3 is made up of 15 amino acids. CDR3 sequence reads: CASSYHSTGSPVFFF. The CDR3 coding sequence is TGTGCCAGCAGTTACCATAGTACAGGATCTCCAGTTTTTTTCTTT.

This clonotype was seen ten or more times. The chain links TRBV10-3 to TRBJ1-1; 9 bases line up with TRBD1. Germline CDR1 and CDR2: ENHRY and SYGVKD. Germline trimming cut 6 bases from V and 5 bases from J; bases unmatched to any gene: 4. CDR3 length equals 13 residues. This CDR3 reads CAIRSGQGTEAFF. The CDR3 region has the DNA TGTGCCATCAGGTCGGGACAGGGAACTGAAGCTTTCTTT.

This clonotype was recorded only once. This chain connects TRBV9 to TRBJ2-5; D call uncertain. This CDR3 region has 14 residues. Trimming cost V 0 bases and J 2 bases, with 8 bases left between them. Germline lookup yields CDR1 SGDLS and CDR2 YYNGEE. The CDR3 sequence is CASSVGSGQETQYF. CDR3 coding DNA: TGTGCCAGCAGCGTAGGGTCAGGACAAGAGACCCAGTACTTC.

The chain links TRBV6-1 to TRBJ1-2; D is unresolved. The CDR3 totals 15 residues. V was cut by 0 bases and J by 4 bases, with 12 bases left in between. CDR1 and CDR2 from the germline V gene are MNHNS and SASEGT. CDR3 in amino acids: CASSEANRAPYGYTF. In DNA form, the CDR3 reads TGTGCCAGCAGTGAAGCGAATAGGGCCCCCTATGGCTACACCTTC.

This chain joins TRBV4-3 and TRBJ1-1; 7 nucleotides align to TRBD1. This CDR3 comprises 15 residues. The germline V gene encodes CDR1 LGHNA and CDR2 YSLEER. J was trimmed by 1 base and V by 7 bases; bases with no gene match: 9. The DNA of the CDR3 is TGCGCCAGCAACTATGAGACAGGGACGAACACTGAAGCTTTCTTT. It is translated as CASNYETGTNTEAFF.

This clonotype appeared many times. This chain uses TRBV2 with TRBJ2-5; D perhaps matches TRBD2 (5 bases). Germline CDR1 is SNHLY and CDR2 is FYNNEI. V lost 7 bases and J lost 3, with 15 bases in between. The CDR3 is 14 amino acids. The CDR3 here is CASTPDSLEETQYF. The CDR3 region has the DNA TGTGCCAGCACCCCGGACTCGTTAGAAGAGACCCAGTACTTC.

This clonotype has just a few counts. This rearrangement joins TRBV29-1 to TRBJ2-1; 11 bases match TRBD2. The CDR3 covers 14 residues. J was trimmed by 5 bases and V by 7 bases; bases with no gene match: 7. Germline V gene data show CDR1 as SQVTM and CDR2 as ANQGSEA. The DNA of the CDR3 is TGCAGCGCGCTTAGCGGGAGGGCTCACAATGAGCAGTTCTTC. Its translation is CSALSGRAHNEQFF.

This chain's CDR3 is CASSLTRSSTDTQYF. The CDR3, as DNA: TGCGCCAGCAGCTTGACGAGATCTAGCACAGATACGCAGTATTTT. The chain has TRBV5-1 and TRBJ2-3; D not certain. V lost 1 base to trimming and J lost 0 bases, with 9 bases between them. Germline V gives CDR1 SGHRS, CDR2 YFSETQ. The CDR3 sequence is 15 residues long.

In regard to this clonotype: One junction end disagrees with the germline gene, perhaps due to a read error. V usage is TRBV30 and J usage is TRBJ1-1, with TRBD1 matching 8 bases. This CDR3 region has 14 residues. Germline V gene sequence: CDR1 GTSNPN, CDR2 SVGIG (reference sequence). This chain's CDR3 is CACSPQGAHTVAFF. CDR3 bases: TGTGCCTGTAGTCCTCAGGGGGCGCACACTGTAGCTTTCTTT.

The V gene is TRBV12-3 or TRBV12-4, the J gene TRBJ2-1; 11 bases are a match to TRBD1. The V segment lost 6 bases and the J segment 8 bases; nucleotides outside the gene matches: 9. The CDR3 is made up of 15 amino acids. CDR3 coding DNA: TGTGCCAGCAGGCCCGAGGACAGGGGGCCTTATGAGCAGTTCTTC. It encodes CASRPEDRGPYEQFF.

This clonotype has just a few counts. A much larger clone lies one base from this, so it may be a read error. The CDR3 region is CASSAGDDHPQHF. For the CDR3, the DNA is TGTGCCAGCAGTGCAGGGGACGATCACCCCCAGCATTTT. V gene TRBV2 combines with J gene TRBJ1-5, with a weak D call TRBD1 (6 bases). There are 13 residues in the CDR3. Germline CDR1 is SNHLY and CDR2 is FYNNEI.

This clonotype was picked up a small number of times. J is TRBJ2-1 and V is TRBV19, with D perhaps TRBD2 (6 bases). The CDR3 is 15 residues long. Germline loops: CDR1 LNHDA, CDR2 SQIVND (reference sequence). V was shortened by 6 bases and J by 3 bases, with 15 bases between the two germline ends. The DNA for the CDR3 is TGTGCCAGTAGCTCCCGGGACTCTTTCTACAATGAGCAGTTCTTC. Translation gives CASSSRDSFYNEQFF.

This clonotype has ten or more counts. The chain employs TRBV24-1 and TRBJ2-1; unclear D gene. The CDR3 runs to 19 residues. Germline CDR1 and CDR2: KGHDR and SFDVKD. V gave up 3 bases and J gave up 2 bases, with 22 bases separating them. CDR3 region: CATSDPPRGPTSPYNEQFF. The CDR3 coding sequence is TGTGCCACCAGTGATCCCCCCCGCGGTCCGACCAGCCCCTACAATGAGCAGTTCTTC.

This clonotype came up a few times. This chain uses TRBV30 with TRBJ2-1; TRBD2 matches at 10 bases. Germline trimming cut 2 bases from V and 12 bases from J; bases unmatched to any gene: 10. The germline CDR1 and CDR2 sequences are GTSNPN and SVGIG (reference sequence). This CDR3 is built from 14 residues. The DNA for the CDR3 is TGTGCCTGGAGTTGGCTAGCGGGAGTAGTAGGGCAGTTCTTC. It encodes CAWSWLAGVVGQFF.